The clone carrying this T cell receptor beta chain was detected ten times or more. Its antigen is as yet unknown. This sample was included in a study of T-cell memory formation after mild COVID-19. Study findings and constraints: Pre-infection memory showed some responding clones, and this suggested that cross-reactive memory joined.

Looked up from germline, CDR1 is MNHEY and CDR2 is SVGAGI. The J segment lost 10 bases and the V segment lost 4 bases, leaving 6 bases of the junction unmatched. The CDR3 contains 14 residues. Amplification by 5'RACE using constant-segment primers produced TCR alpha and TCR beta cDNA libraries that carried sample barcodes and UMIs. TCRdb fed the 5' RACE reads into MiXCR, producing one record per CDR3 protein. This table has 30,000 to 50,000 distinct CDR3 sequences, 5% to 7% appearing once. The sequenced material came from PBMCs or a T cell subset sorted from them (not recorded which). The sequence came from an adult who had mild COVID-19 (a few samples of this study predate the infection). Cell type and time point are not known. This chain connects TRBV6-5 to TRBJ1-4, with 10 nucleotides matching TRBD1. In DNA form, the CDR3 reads TGTGCCAGCAGTTGGACAGGGGGATACCGAAAACTGTTTTTT. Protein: CASSWTGGYRKLFF.